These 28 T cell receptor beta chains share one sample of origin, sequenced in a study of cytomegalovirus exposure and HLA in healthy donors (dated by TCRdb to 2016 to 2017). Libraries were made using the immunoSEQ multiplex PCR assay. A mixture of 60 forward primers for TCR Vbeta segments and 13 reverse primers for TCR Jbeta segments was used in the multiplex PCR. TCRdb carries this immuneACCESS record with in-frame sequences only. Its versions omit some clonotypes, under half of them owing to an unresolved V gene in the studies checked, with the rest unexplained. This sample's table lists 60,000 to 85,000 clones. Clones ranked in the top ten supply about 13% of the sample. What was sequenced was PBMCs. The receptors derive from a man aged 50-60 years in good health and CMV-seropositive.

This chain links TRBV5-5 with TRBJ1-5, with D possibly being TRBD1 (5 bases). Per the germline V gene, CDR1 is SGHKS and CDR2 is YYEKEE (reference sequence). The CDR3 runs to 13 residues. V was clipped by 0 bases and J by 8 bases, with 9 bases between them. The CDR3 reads CASSLEGLEPQHF. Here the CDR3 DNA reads TGTGCCAGCAGCTTGGAGGGGTTGGAGCCCCAGCATTTT.

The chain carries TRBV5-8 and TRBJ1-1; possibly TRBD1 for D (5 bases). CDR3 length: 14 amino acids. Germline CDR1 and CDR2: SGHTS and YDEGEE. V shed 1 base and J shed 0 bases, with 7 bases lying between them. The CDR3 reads CASSLSTVNTEAFF. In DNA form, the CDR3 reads TGTGCCAGCAGCTTGTCGACAGTGAACACTGAAGCTTTCTTT.

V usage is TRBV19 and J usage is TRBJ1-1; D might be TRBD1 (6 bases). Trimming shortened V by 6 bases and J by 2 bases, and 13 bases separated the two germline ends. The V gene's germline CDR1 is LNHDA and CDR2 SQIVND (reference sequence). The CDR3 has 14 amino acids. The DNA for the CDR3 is TGTGCCAGTAGACTTGACAGGACAAACACTGAAGCTTTCTTT. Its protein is CASRLDRTNTEAFF. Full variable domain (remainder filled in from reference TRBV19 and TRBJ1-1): DGGITQSPKYLFRKEGQNVTLSCEQNLNHDAMYWYRQDPGQGLRLIYYSQIVNDFQKGDIAEGYSVSREKKESFPLTVTSAQKNPTAFYLCASRLDRTNTEAFFGQGTRLTVV.

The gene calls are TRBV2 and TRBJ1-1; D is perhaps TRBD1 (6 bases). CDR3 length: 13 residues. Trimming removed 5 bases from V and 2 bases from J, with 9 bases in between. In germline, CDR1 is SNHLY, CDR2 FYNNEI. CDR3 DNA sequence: TGTGCCAGCAGTTACAGGGTTAACACTGAAGCTTTCTTT. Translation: CASSYRVNTEAFF.

The CDR3 reads CASSPSTLVGYTF. As DNA, the CDR3 is TGTGCCAGCAGCCCCTCAACTCTTGTGGGCTACACCTTC. V and J are TRBV11-2 and TRBJ1-2, with D unresolved. The germline V gene encodes CDR1 SGHAT and CDR2 FQNNGV. The CDR3 contains 13 residues. V gave up 5 bases and J gave up 8 bases, with 15 bases separating them.

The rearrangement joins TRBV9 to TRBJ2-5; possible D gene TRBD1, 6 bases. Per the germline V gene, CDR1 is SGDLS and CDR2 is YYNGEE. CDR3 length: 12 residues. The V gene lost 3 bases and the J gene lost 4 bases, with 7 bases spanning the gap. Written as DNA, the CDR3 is TGTGCCAGCAGCGCAGGGGCAGAGACCCAGTACTTC. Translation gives CASSAGAETQYF.

The CDR3 nucleotides read TGTGCCAGCAGCCAGCGACAGTCTAGCACAGATACGCAGTATTTT. Residues: CASSQRQSSTDTQYF. The genes are TRBV5-6 and TRBJ2-3, with D maybe TRBD1 (5 bases). The CDR3 totals 15 residues. Per the germline V gene, CDR1 is SGHDT and CDR2 is YYEEEE. Deletions cut 4 bases from V and 0 bases from J, with 12 bases between.

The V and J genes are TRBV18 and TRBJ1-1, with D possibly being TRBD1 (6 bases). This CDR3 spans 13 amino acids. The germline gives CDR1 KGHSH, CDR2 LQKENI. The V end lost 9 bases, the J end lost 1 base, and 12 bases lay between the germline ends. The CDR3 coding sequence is TGTGCCAGTACTTTGGACAGGAACACTGAAGCTTTCTTT. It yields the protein CASTLDRNTEAFF.

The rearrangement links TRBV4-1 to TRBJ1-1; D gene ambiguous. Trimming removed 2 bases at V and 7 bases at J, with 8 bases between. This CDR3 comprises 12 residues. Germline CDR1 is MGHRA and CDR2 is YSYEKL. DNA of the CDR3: TGCGCCAGCAGCCAATGGGAGGGTGAAGCTTTCTTT. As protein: CASSQWEGEAFF.

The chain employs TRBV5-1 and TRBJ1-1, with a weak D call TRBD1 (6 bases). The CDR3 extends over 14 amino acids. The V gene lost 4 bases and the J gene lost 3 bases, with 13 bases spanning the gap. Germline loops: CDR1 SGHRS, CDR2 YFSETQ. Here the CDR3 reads CASSPGTTDTEAFF. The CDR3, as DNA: TGCGCCAGCAGCCCCGGGACAACAGACACTGAAGCTTTCTTT.

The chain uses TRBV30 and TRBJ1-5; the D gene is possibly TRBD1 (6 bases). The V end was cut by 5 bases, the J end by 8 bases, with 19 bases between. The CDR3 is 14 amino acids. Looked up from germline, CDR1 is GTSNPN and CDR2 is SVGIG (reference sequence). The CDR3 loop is CAWSGTLMGEPQHF. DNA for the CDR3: TGTGCCTGGTCCGGGACACTCATGGGAGAGCCCCAGCATTTT.

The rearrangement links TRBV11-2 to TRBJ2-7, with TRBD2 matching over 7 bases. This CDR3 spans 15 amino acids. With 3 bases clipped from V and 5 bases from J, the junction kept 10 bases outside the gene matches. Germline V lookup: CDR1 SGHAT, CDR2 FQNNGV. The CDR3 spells CASSLGGGARDEQYF. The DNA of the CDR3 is TGTGCCAGCAGCTTGGGGGGGGGAGCAAGGGACGAGCAGTACTTC.

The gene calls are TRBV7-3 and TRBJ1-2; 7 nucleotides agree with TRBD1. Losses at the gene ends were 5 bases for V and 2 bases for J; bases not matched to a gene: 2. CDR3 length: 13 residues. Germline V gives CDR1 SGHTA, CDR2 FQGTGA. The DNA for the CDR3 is TGTGCCAGCAGCCCCAGGGGGAACTATGGCTACACCTTC. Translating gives CASSPRGNYGYTF.

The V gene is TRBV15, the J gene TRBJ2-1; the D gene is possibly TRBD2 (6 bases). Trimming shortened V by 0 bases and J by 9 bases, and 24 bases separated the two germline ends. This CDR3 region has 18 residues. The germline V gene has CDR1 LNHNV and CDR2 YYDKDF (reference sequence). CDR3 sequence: CATSREAPWEAARGEQFF. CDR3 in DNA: TGTGCCACCAGCAGAGAAGCTCCCTGGGAGGCGGCGCGGGGTGAGCAGTTCTTC. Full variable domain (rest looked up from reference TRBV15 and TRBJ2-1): DAMVIQNPRYQVTQFGKPVTLSCSQTLNHNVMYWYQQKSSQAPKLLFHYYDKDFNNEADTPDNFQSRRPNTSFCFLDIRSPGLGDTAMYLCATSREAPWEAARGEQFFGPGTRLTVL.

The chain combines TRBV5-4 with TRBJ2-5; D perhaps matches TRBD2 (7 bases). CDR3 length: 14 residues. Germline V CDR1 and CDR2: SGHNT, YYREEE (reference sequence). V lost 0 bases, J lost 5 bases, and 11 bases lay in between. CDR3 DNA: TGTGCCAGCAGCTTGGGGGGGGGCCGGGAGACCCAGTACTTC. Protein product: CASSLGGGRETQYF.

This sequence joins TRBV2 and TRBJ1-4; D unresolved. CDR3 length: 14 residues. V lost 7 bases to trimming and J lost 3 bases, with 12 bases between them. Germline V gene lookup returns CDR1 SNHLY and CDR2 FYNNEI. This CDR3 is CASNYKGANEKLFF. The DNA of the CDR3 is TGTGCCAGCAATTACAAGGGAGCTAATGAAAAACTGTTTTTT. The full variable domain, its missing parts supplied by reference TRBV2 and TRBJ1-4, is EPEVTQTPSHQVTQMGQEVILRCVPISNHLYFYWYRQILGQKVEFLVSFYNNEISEKSEIFDDQFSVERPDGSNFTLKIRSTKLEDSAMYFCASNYKGANEKLFFGSGTQLSVL.

The CDR3 bases are TGCGCCAGCGCGACCGGGACAGGTGGGGGAGGCTACACCTTC. The encoded protein is CASATGTGGGGYTF. The gene calls are TRBV5-1 and TRBJ1-2; 8 bases are shared with TRBD1. This CDR3 comprises 14 residues. The germline V gene has CDR1 SGHRS and CDR2 YFSETQ. V shed 7 bases and J 8 bases; nucleotides not matched to a gene: 13.

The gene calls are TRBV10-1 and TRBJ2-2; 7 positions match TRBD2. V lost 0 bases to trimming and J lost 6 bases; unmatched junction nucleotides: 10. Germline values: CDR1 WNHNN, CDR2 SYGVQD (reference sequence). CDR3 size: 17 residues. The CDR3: CASSESWTGGQAGELFF. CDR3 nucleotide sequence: TGCGCCAGCAGTGAGTCATGGACGGGGGGTCAAGCCGGGGAGCTGTTTTTT.

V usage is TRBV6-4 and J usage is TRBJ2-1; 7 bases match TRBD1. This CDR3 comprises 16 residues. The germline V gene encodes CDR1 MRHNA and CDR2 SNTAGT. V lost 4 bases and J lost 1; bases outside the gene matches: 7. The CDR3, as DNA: TGTGCCAGCAGTGCCTCATCAGGGGGTTCCTACAATGAGCAGTTCTTC. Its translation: CASSASSGGSYNEQFF.

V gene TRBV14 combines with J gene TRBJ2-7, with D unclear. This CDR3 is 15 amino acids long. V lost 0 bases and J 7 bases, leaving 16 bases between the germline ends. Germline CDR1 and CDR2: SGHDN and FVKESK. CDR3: CASSQDRITLEEQYF. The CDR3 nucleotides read TGTGCCAGCAGCCAAGATAGGATTACCCTGGAGGAGCAGTACTTC.

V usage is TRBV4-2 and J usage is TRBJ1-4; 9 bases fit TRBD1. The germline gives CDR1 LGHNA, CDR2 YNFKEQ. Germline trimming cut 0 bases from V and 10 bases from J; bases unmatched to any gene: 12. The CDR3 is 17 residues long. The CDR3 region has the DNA TGTGCCAGCAGCCAAGATGGGGGGACAGGGCAGGGCGGAAAACTGTTTTTT. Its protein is CASSQDGGTGQGGKLFF.

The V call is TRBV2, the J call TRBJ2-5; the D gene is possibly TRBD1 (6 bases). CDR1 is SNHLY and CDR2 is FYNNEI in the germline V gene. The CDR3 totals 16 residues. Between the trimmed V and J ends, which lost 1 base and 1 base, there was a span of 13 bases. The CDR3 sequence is CASSEGTVDFQETQYF. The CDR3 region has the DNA TGTGCCAGCAGTGAAGGGACAGTAGACTTCCAAGAGACCCAGTACTTC.

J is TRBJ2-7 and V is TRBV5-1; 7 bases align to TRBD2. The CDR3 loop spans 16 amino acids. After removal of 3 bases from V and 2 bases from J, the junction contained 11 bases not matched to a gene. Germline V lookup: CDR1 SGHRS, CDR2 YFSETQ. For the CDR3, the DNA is TGCGCCAGCAGCTCCCTAGGGGACTATACGGCCTACGAGCAGTACTTC. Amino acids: CASSSLGDYTAYEQYF.

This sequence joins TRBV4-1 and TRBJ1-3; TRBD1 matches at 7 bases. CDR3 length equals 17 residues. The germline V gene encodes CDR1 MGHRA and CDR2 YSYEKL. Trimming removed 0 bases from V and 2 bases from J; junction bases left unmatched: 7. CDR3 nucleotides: TGCGCCAGCAGCCAAGAGGCAGGGGGTTTTACTGGAAACACCATATATTTT. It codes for CASSQEAGGFTGNTIYF.

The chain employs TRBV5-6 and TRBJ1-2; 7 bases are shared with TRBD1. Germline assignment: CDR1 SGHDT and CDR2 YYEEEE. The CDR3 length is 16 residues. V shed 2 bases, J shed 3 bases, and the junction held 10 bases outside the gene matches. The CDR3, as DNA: TGTGCCAGCAGCTTACAAAGACAGGGAGAGCACTATGGCTACACCTTC. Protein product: CASSLQRQGEHYGYTF. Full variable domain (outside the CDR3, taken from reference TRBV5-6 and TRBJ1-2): DAGVTQSPTHLIKTRGQQVTLRCSPKSGHDTVSWYQQALGQGPQFIFQYYEEEERQRGNFPDRFSGHQFPNYSSELNVNALLLGDSALYLCASSLQRQGEHYGYTFGSGTRLTVV.

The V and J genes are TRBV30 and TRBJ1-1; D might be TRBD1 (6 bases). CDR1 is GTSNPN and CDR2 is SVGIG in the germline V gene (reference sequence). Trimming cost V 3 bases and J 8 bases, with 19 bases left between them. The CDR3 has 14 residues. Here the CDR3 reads CAWSRDKGLKEAFF. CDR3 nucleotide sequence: TGTGCCTGGAGCCGGGACAAGGGATTAAAAGAAGCTTTCTTT.

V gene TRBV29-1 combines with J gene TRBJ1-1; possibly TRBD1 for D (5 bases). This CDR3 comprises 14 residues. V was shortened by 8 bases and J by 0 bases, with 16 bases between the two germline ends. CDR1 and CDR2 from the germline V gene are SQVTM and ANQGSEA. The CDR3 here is CSSRGEGLNTEAFF. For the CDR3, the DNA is TGCAGCTCACGAGGGGAGGGGTTGAACACTGAAGCTTTCTTT. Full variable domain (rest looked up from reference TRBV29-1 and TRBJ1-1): SAVISQKPSRDICQRGTSLTIQCQVDSQVTMMFWYRQQPGQSLTLIATANQGSEATYESGFVIDKFPISRPNLTFSTLTVSNMSPEDSSIYLCSSRGEGLNTEAFFGQGTRLTVV.

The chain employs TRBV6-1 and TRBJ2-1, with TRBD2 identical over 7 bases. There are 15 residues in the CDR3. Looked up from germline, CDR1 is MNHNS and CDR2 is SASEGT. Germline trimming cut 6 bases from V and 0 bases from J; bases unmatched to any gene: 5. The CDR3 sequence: CASSQRDLSYNEQFF. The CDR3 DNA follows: TGTGCCAGCAGCCAGCGGGACCTCTCCTACAATGAGCAGTTCTTC.